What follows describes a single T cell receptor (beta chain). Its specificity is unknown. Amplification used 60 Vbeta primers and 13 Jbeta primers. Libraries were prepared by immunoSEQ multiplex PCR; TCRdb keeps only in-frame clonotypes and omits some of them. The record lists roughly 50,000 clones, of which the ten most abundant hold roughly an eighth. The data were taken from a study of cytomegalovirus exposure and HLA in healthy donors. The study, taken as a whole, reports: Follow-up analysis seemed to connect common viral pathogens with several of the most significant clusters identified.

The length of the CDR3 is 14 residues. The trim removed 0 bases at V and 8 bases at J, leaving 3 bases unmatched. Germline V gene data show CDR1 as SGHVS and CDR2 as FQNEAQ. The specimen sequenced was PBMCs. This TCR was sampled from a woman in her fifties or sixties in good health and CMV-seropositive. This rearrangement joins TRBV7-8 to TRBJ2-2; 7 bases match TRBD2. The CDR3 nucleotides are TGTGCCAGCAGCTTAGCCGGGGGGACTGGGGAGCTGTTTTTT. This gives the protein CASSLAGGTGELFF.